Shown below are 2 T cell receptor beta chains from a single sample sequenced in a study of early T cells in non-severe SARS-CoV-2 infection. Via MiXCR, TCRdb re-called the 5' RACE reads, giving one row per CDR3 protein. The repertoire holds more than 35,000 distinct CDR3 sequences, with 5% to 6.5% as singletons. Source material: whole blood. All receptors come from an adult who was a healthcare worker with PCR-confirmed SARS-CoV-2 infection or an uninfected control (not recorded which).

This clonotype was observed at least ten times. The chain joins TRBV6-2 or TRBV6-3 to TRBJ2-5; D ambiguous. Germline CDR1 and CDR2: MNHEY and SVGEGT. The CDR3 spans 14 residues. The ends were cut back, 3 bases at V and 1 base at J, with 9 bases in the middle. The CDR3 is CASSYNSPQETQYF. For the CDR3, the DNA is TGTGCCAGCAGTTATAACTCGCCCCAAGAGACCCAGTACTTC.

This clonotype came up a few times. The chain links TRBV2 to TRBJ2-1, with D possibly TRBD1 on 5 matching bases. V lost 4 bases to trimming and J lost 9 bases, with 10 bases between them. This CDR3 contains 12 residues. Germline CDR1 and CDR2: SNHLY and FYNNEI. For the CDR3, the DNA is TGTGCCAGCAGTGGGGGCTATCGTGAGCAGTTCTTC. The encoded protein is CASSGGYREQFF.